This T cell receptor (beta chain) emerged from a study of cytomegalovirus exposure and HLA in healthy donors. 60 Vbeta and 13 Jbeta primers were used in PCR. This table comes from immunoSEQ multiplex PCR, and its TCRdb copy is limited to in-frame clones, with some not included. The data hold around 240,000 clones, with more than 75% observed a single time. Germline CDR1 is GTSNPN and CDR2 is SVGIG (reference sequence). The ends were cut back, 2 bases at V and 2 bases at J, with 16 bases in the middle. This CDR3 region has 15 residues. The sequenced sample was PBMCs. V gene TRBV30 combines with J gene TRBJ2-7; D may be TRBD2 (6 bases). This TCR came from a woman aged 40 to 49 in good health and CMV-seropositive. The DNA for the CDR3 is TGTGCCTGGAGTCGTACTTCCGGGACTGCCTACGAGCAGTACTTC. As protein: CAWSRTSGTAYEQYF.